Listed below are T cell receptor beta chains from one sample, sequenced in a study of PD-1 blockade in classical Hodgkin lymphoma. Clones were read by immunoSEQ multiplex PCR, and TCRdb kept only the in-frame ones, dropping some. Of about 61,000 clones in the sample, 75% to 90% are singletons; the top ten hold approximately 16%. The source material was peripheral blood mononuclear cells (PBMCs), sampled at baseline. These TCRs come from a human donor with classical Hodgkin lymphoma. Both conserved end residues are part of each CDR3. A D gene is named only where the DNA matches it firmly. Clone size is not always given. Where it is, it says once, few, many or a class for expanded clones.

abundance	v_gene	j_gene	d_gene	CDR3nt	CDR3aa
-	TRBV5-1	TRBJ2-7	-	TGCGCCAGCAGCGCAAACTACGAGCAGTACTTC	CASSANYEQYF
few	TRBV5-1	TRBJ2-6	-	TGCGCCAGCAGCCAGGCCTTAGGGGCCAACGTCCTGACTTTC	CASSQALGANVLTF
-	TRBV7-8	TRBJ1-4	TRBD1	TGTGCCAGCAGCTTCGGGACAGGGGATGAAAAACTGTTTTTT	CASSFGTGDEKLFF
-	TRBV7-9	TRBJ2-1	-	TGTGCCAGCAGCTTACATGAGCAGTTCTTC	CASSLHEQFF
-	TRBV21-1	TRBJ1-2	-	TGTGCCAGCAGCGGGGGGGCCAATAACTATGGCTACACCTTC	CASSGGANNYGYTF
-	TRBV19	TRBJ2-7	TRBD1	TGTGCCAGTAGACTCGCAGGCGGGACAGGTGCCCACGAGCAGTACTTC	CASRLAGGTGAHEQYF
-	TRBV5-1	TRBJ2-7	-	TGCGCCAGCAGCTCGACGTACAGGGAAGGCGAGCAGTACTTC	CASSSTYREGEQYF
-	TRBV10-2	TRBJ1-2	-	TGCGCCAGCAGTGAACGTGAGGGCGCCTCTTATTGGTATGGCTACACCTTC	CASSEREGASYWYGYTF
-	TRBV7-8	TRBJ2-3	-	TGTGCCAGCAGCTTAAGAGCCTCATCGACTAGAGACGATACGCAGTATTTT	CASSLRASSTRDDTQYF
-	TRBV10-3	TRBJ1-5	TRBD1	TGTGCCATCAGTGAAGACAGGGCCAAGCAGCCCCAGCATTTT	CAISEDRAKQPQHF
-	TRBV7-9	TRBJ1-1	-	TGTGCCAGCAGCTTAGTGCAGGGACGATTCACTGAAGCTTTCTTT	CASSLVQGRFTEAFF
-	TRBV29-1	TRBJ1-2	-	TGCAGCGTTTCACACGAAGCTGTATATGGCTACACCTTC	CSVSHEAVYGYTF
-	TRBV4-1	TRBJ2-7	-	TGCGCCAGCAGCCAAGACAAGTGGTCAGGGGCAAACTACGAGCAGTACTTC	CASSQDKWSGANYEQYF
-	TRBV18	TRBJ2-1	TRBD2	TGTGCCAGCTCACCGTGGACTAGCGGAACTGACAATGAGCAGTTCTTC	CASSPWTSGTDNEQFF
-	TRBV2	TRBJ1-5	-	TGTGCCAGCAGAGACGGAACCCAAAGGTTCAATCAGCCCCAGCATTTT	CASRDGTQRFNQPQHF
-	TRBV5-4	TRBJ2-7	-	TGTGCCAGCAGCTTGGGAGGGGGCTCCTACGAGCAGTACTTC	CASSLGGGSYEQYF
-	TRBV27	TRBJ1-1	-	TGTGCCAGCAGTTTTACCCGGTCAGTTGAAGCTTTCTTT	CASSFTRSVEAFF
-	TRBV10-2	TRBJ1-6	-	TGCGCCAGCAGTGAGTCGTCTTGGTACTCACCCCTCCACTTT	CASSESSWYSPLHF
-	TRBV6-1	TRBJ2-7	-	TGTGCCAGCAGTGAAGCGGGGCGATACGAGCAGTACTTC	CASSEAGRYEQYF
-	TRBV27	TRBJ2-7	TRBD1	TGTGCCAGCAGTGCCCCCGAGAGGGACAGGGGAGGCGAGCAGTACTTC	CASSAPERDRGGEQYF
-	TRBV11-3	TRBJ2-1	TRBD1	TGTGCCAGCAGCTTAGATGGGACAGGCAATACGTTCTTC	CASSLDGTGNTFF